These 16 T cell receptor beta chains came from one sample sequenced in a study of T cell repertoires in cytomegalovirus infection. TCRdb processed the reads anew with MiXCR; each CDR3 protein has one entry. The data contain about half a million distinct CDR3 sequences, roughly 34% of them seen just once; the ten biggest clones take up 15% to 20%. The antigens these receptors bind are not known. The starting material was cultured PBMCs, obtained from culture after CMV antigen stimulation. The receptors come from a human donor in good health (CMV status not recorded). Some clones in this sample may be carry-over from other donors' samples.

The chain couples TRBV7-8 to TRBJ2-4; TRBD1 matches at 7 bases. This CDR3 is built from 17 residues. The germline V gene has CDR1 SGHVS and CDR2 FQNEAQ. With 1 base clipped from V and 3 bases from J, the junction kept 9 bases outside the gene matches. The CDR3 is CASSLVGTGVNKNIQYF. CDR3 coding DNA: TGTGCCAGCAGCTTAGTCGGTACAGGGGTAAACAAAAACATTCAGTACTTC. The variable domain in full, completed from reference TRBV7-8 and TRBJ2-4, reads GAGVSQSPRYKVAKRGQDVALRCDPISGHVSLFWYQQALGQGPEFLTYFQNEAQLDKSGLPSDRFFAERPEGSVSTLKIQRTQQEDSAVYLCASSLVGTGVNKNIQYFGAGTRLSVL.

The chain recombines TRBV5-5 with TRBJ2-1, with D possibly being TRBD1 (6 bases). The ends were cut back, 3 bases at V and 10 bases at J, with 17 bases in the middle. This CDR3 contains 14 residues. Germline CDR1 is SGHKS and CDR2 is YYEKEE (reference sequence). The CDR3 is CASSSLRQGREQFF. The CDR3 DNA sequence: TGTGCCAGCAGCTCACTAAGGCAGGGGAGAGAGCAGTTCTTC.

This clonotype was seen a handful of times. The gene calls are TRBV4-1 and TRBJ2-7; D uncertain. The CDR3 sequence is 14 residues long. V was trimmed by 0 bases and J by 7 bases, leaving 13 bases between them. In germline, CDR1 is MGHRA, CDR2 YSYEKL. CDR3 bases: TGCGCCAGCAGCCAAGAGCCAGGCCGGTCTGAGCAGTACTTC. This encodes CASSQEPGRSEQYF.

The chain has TRBV7-3 and TRBJ2-2; D may correspond to TRBD1 or TRBD2 (5 bases each). CDR1 SGHTA and CDR2 FQGTGA come from the germline V gene. Trimming shortened V by 1 base and J by 3 bases, and 15 bases separated the two germline ends. CDR3 length: 17 amino acids. The CDR3: CASSLSGGLTHTGELFF. The CDR3 DNA is TGTGCCAGCAGCTTAAGTGGGGGTCTTACCCACACCGGGGAGCTGTTTTTT.

This clonotype was detected many times. V is TRBV25-1 and J is TRBJ2-3; 13 nucleotides match TRBD2. Germline values: CDR1 MGHDK, CDR2 SYGVNS. The CDR3 totals 17 residues. V lost 7 bases to trimming and J lost 4 bases; unmatched junction nucleotides: 11. The CDR3 reads CASNQGEGLAGPDTQYF. CDR3 nucleotides: TGTGCCAGCAATCAGGGAGAGGGACTAGCGGGGCCAGATACGCAGTATTTT.

The rearrangement links TRBV6-2 or TRBV6-3 to TRBJ1-3; no definite D call. The V gene's germline CDR1 is MNHEY and CDR2 SVGEGT. The CDR3 spans 11 residues. Deletions cut 9 bases from V and 3 bases from J, with 6 bases between. The CDR3 DNA sequence: TGTGCCAGTCTCCGTGGAAACACCATATATTTT. Translated, it gives CASLRGNTIYF.

In this sample, this clonotype turned up a few times. The chain uses TRBV11-2 and TRBJ2-7; D remains unclear. Germline CDR1 is SGHAT and CDR2 is FQNNGV. This CDR3 is built from 14 residues. V was trimmed by 2 bases and J by 0 bases, leaving 8 bases between them. CDR3 DNA: TGTGCCAGCAGCTTAACGGGTCCCTCCTACGAGCAGTACGTC. Amino acid sequence: CASSLTGPSYEQYV.

This rearrangement joins TRBV27 to TRBJ2-2, with 9 bases aligning to TRBD1. This CDR3 comprises 18 residues. Looked up from germline, CDR1 is MNHEY and CDR2 is SMNVEV (reference sequence). Trimming took 5 bases from V and 0 from J; bases not matched to a gene: 10. CDR3 sequence (DNA): TGTGCCAGCAGTCCTAACCCTTGGACAGGGGCGAACACCGGGGAGCTGTTTTTT. Protein sequence: CASSPNPWTGANTGELFF.

The CDR3 DNA sequence: TGTGCCAGCGGAATAGCGGGAGGCGACACAGATACGCAGTATTTT. It codes for CASGIAGGDTDTQYF. This chain connects TRBV6-2 or TRBV6-3 to TRBJ2-3; TRBD2 agrees at 10 bases. The V and J ends lost 8 bases and 2 bases, in that order; junction bases with no gene match: 7. The CDR3 consists of 15 residues. Germline V gene lookup returns CDR1 MNHEY and CDR2 SVGEGT.

This clonotype was found a few times. V and J are TRBV12-5 and TRBJ2-5; 9 bases are shared with TRBD1. V dropped 6 bases and J dropped 7; count of bases not matched to a gene: 6. Per germline, CDR1 LGHNT and CDR2 FRNRAP. The CDR3 is 13 amino acids. CDR3 region: CASGPDRGVTQYF. The CDR3 DNA follows: TGTGCTAGTGGCCCGGACAGGGGAGTGACCCAGTACTTC.

The rearrangement links TRBV5-6 to TRBJ2-7, with D perhaps matching TRBD1 (6 bases). The V and J ends lost 2 bases and 0 bases respectively, with 12 bases between them. The CDR3 length is 15 residues. Germline V gene data show CDR1 as SGHDT and CDR2 as YYEEEE. The DNA for the CDR3 is TGTGCCAGCAGCTTTGGGGGCCCGAGCTCCTACGAGCAGTACTTC. The encoded protein is CASSFGGPSSYEQYF.

This chain connects TRBV7-8 to TRBJ1-3; TRBD1 agrees at 12 bases. V trimming: 4 bases; J trimming: 2 bases; junction bases outside the gene matches: 3. CDR3 length: 16 amino acids. Germline loops: CDR1 SGHVS, CDR2 FQNEAQ. The CDR3 loop reads CASSSGQGAAGNTIYF. CDR3 nucleotide sequence: TGTGCCAGCAGCTCGGGACAGGGGGCGGCTGGAAACACCATATATTTT.

The rearrangement joins TRBV7-2 to TRBJ2-3; D may be TRBD2 (6 bases). The CDR3 runs to 16 residues. Germline V CDR1 and CDR2: SGHTA, FQGNSA. Trimming removed 4 bases from V and 0 bases from J, with 14 bases in between. CDR3 DNA: TGTGCCAGCAGCTGGTCGGCGGGACCTAGCACAGATACGCAGTATTTT. This sequence encodes CASSWSAGPSTDTQYF. The full variable domain, completed using reference TRBV7-2 and TRBJ2-3, is GAGVSQSPSNKVTEKGKDVELRCDPISGHTALYWYRQSLGQGLEFLIYFQGNSAPDKSGLPSDRFSAERTGGSVSTLTIQRTQQEDSAVYLCASSWSAGPSTDTQYFGPGTRLTVL.

As DNA, the CDR3 is TGTGCCAGCAGTCCTACAGGGGTATCTGGAAACACCATATATTTT. Its protein is CASSPTGVSGNTIYF. The rearrangement joins TRBV25-1 to TRBJ1-3; 7 bases align to TRBD1. The CDR3 covers 15 residues. Trimming removed 5 bases from V and 1 base from J; junction bases left unmatched: 5. Germline CDR1 is MGHDK and CDR2 is SYGVNS.

This clonotype has only a few counts. The chain couples TRBV5-6 to TRBJ1-5, with TRBD1 identical over 7 bases. Germline values: CDR1 SGHDT, CDR2 YYEEEE. V shed 5 bases, J shed 8 bases, and the junction held 10 bases outside the gene matches. There are 14 residues in the CDR3. CDR3 sequence: CASSSRTGIEPQHF. CDR3 DNA: TGTGCCAGCAGTTCGAGGACAGGCATAGAGCCCCAGCATTTT.

This clonotype was recorded only once. The genes are TRBV20-1 and TRBJ2-5, with D unresolved. Germline V CDR1 and CDR2: DFQATT, SNEGSKA (reference sequence). There are 12 residues in the CDR3. Trimming stripped 7 bases from V and 4 bases from J, with 13 bases between. CDR3 DNA: TGCAGTGTTGGCGAGATGGGAGAGACCCAGTACTTC. Protein product: CSVGEMGETQYF.